Following are 22 T cell receptor beta chains from one sample sequenced in a study of cytomegalovirus exposure and HLA in healthy donors. Vbeta (60) and Jbeta (13) primers were used in the PCR. The repertoire was sequenced with immunoSEQ multiplex PCR; TCRdb's copy has only in-frame clones and lacks some. The sample comprises 120,000 to 150,000 clones, over 75% of which are singletons, and 1.5% to 2% rests with the top ten. Sequenced sample: PBMCs. The receptor set was obtained from a woman aged 25-40 years in good health and CMV-seronegative.

The genes are TRBV29-1 and TRBJ1-4; no reliable D call. Trimming shortened V by 3 bases and J by 10 bases, and 18 bases separated the two germline ends. The CDR3 runs to 14 residues. The germline CDR1 and CDR2 sequences are SQVTM and ANQGSEA. The CDR3 region has the DNA TGCAGCGTTGACGTGGTGGGCAGTCTGGGAAAACTGTTTTTT. The encoded protein is CSVDVVGSLGKLFF.

The CDR3 sequence is CASSSQGGGRDGYTF. The CDR3 coding sequence is TGTGCCAGCAGTTCCCAGGGAGGGGGGCGGGATGGCTACACCTTC. The J gene is TRBJ1-2, the V gene TRBV28; D perhaps matches TRBD1 (6 bases). This CDR3 contains 15 residues. With 4 bases removed from V and 6 bases from J, the gap between germline ends came to 18 bases. From germline, CDR1 is MDHEN and CDR2 SYDVKM.

This clone was counted a few times. This chain links TRBV6-1 with TRBJ2-7; D perhaps matches TRBD1 (6 bases). This CDR3 is 14 amino acids long. The germline V and J ends were trimmed by 4 bases and 2 bases, with 12 bases remaining between them. Germline V gene lookup returns CDR1 MNHNS and CDR2 SASEGT. The CDR3 coding sequence is TGTGCCAGCAGTGGAAGGACAGCTCCCTACGAGCAGTACTTC. Encoded protein: CASSGRTAPYEQYF.

The genes are TRBV29-1 and TRBJ1-5; D remains ambiguous. CDR3 size: 13 residues. V was shortened by 5 bases and J by 6 bases, with 14 bases between the two germline ends. Germline V gives CDR1 SQVTM, CDR2 ANQGSEA. CDR3 sequence: CSVSFKEGQPQHF. The CDR3 region has the DNA TGCAGCGTTAGTTTCAAAGAGGGTCAGCCCCAGCATTTT.

V usage is TRBV5-8 and J usage is TRBJ2-1, with TRBD2 identical over 14 bases. After removal of 2 bases from V and 1 base from J, the junction contained 8 bases not matched to a gene. CDR1 is SGHTS, CDR2 YDEGEE, per germline. The CDR3 runs 19 residues. The CDR3 bases are TGTGCCAGCAGCTTTACTTCGACTAGCGGGGGGGGGTCCTACAATGAGCAGTTCTTC. It encodes CASSFTSTSGGGSYNEQFF. The whole variable domain, filled in from reference TRBV5-8 and TRBJ2-1, reads EAGVTQSPTHLIKTRGQQATLRCSPISGHTSVYWYQQALGLGLQFLLWYDEGEERNRGNFPPRFSGRQFPNYSSELNVNALELEDSALYLCASSFTSTSGGGSYNEQFFGPGTRLTVL.

V usage is TRBV5-8 and J usage is TRBJ1-1; the D is unclear. Germline V gene lookup returns CDR1 SGHTS and CDR2 YDEGEE. There are 15 residues in the CDR3. Trimming left V 1 base short and J 5 bases short, with 15 bases between. The CDR3 DNA reads as TGTGCCAGCAGCTTGAATTGGGCGGGTCGGACTGAAGCTTTCTTT. Its translation is CASSLNWAGRTEAFF. Variable domain in full (rest from reference TRBV5-8 and TRBJ1-1): EAGVTQSPTHLIKTRGQQATLRCSPISGHTSVYWYQQALGLGLQFLLWYDEGEERNRGNFPPRFSGRQFPNYSSELNVNALELEDSALYLCASSLNWAGRTEAFFGQGTRLTVV.

The chain employs TRBV5-1 and TRBJ2-1, with unresolved D. The germline V and J ends were trimmed by 2 bases and 4 bases, with 4 bases remaining between them. Germline values: CDR1 SGHRS, CDR2 YFSETQ. The CDR3 extends over 12 amino acids. In DNA, the CDR3 is TGCGCCAGCAGCTTCCAGTACAATGAGCAGTTCTTC. This gives the protein CASSFQYNEQFF.

The chain uses TRBV6-6 and TRBJ2-5; no clear D. Trimming took off 4 bases at V and 5 bases at J, with 8 bases between the two ends. The CDR3 length is 12 residues. The germline V gene encodes CDR1 MNHNY and CDR2 SVGAGI (reference sequence). The CDR3, as DNA: TGTGCCAGCAGTTCCTTCGGGGAGACCCAGTACTTC. Amino acids: CASSSFGETQYF.

The chain combines TRBV7-8 with TRBJ1-2; D ambiguous. Germline V gene sequence: CDR1 SGHVS, CDR2 FQNEAQ. The CDR3 is 17 residues long. The germline V and J ends were trimmed by 2 bases and 0 bases, with 16 bases remaining between them. This chain's CDR3 is CASSLRQDVSSNYGYTF. The CDR3 DNA is TGTGCCAGCAGCTTACGGCAGGATGTATCCTCTAACTATGGCTACACCTTC.

The chain combines TRBV4-2 with TRBJ2-3; no clear D gene. The CDR3 totals 15 residues. Germline CDR1 LGHNA, CDR2 YNFKEQ. Trimming shortened V by 3 bases and J by 5 bases, and 15 bases separated the two germline ends. CDR3 coding DNA: TGTGCCAGCAGCCAGCCCGGAGTAGCCGGAGATACGCAGTATTTT. This gives the protein CASSQPGVAGDTQYF.

DNA of the CDR3: TGTGCCAGCAGGGGGGGGCGGGGGCTCACAGATACGCAGTATTTT. Translated, it gives CASRGGRGLTDTQYF. This sequence joins TRBV5-6 and TRBJ2-3, with D possibly matching TRBD2 (7 bases). The CDR3 is 15 residues long. Between the trimmed V and J ends, which lost 5 bases and 2 bases, there was a span of 15 bases. Germline assignment: CDR1 SGHDT and CDR2 YYEEEE.

V is TRBV5-1 and J is TRBJ1-3, with TRBD1 matching 7 bases. The CDR3 sequence is 14 residues long. V shed 5 bases and J 6 bases; nucleotides not matched to a gene: 8. Germline loops: CDR1 SGHRS, CDR2 YFSETQ. CDR3 loop: CASSRQGRENTIYF. In DNA, the CDR3 is TGCGCCAGCAGTCGACAGGGCCGAGAAAACACCATATATTTT.

The chain has TRBV11-2 and TRBJ1-3; D gene unclear. The ends were cut back, 6 bases at V and 6 bases at J, with 18 bases in the middle. CDR3 length: 15 amino acids. CDR1 SGHAT and CDR2 FQNNGV come from the germline V gene. CDR3 protein: CASRPLTRESNTIYF. CDR3 in DNA: TGTGCCAGCAGACCATTGACTCGGGAGTCAAACACCATATATTTT. The entire variable domain, with the rest obtained from reference TRBV11-2 and TRBJ1-3, is as follows: EAGVAQSPRYKIIEKRQSVAFWCNPISGHATLYWYQQILGQGPKLLIQFQNNGVVDDSQLPKDRFSAERLKGVDSTLKIQPAKLEDSAVYLCASRPLTRESNTIYFGEGSWLTVV.

V usage is TRBV27 and J usage is TRBJ1-1; no firm D call. Looked up from germline, CDR1 is MNHEY and CDR2 is SMNVEV (reference sequence). The germline V and J ends were trimmed by 2 bases and 0 bases, with 13 bases remaining between them. The CDR3 loop spans 16 amino acids. Here the CDR3 reads CASSLLKQTLNTEAFF. The CDR3 DNA reads as TGTGCCAGCAGTTTACTCAAACAGACCTTGAACACTGAAGCTTTCTTT.

The chain links TRBV2 to TRBJ1-5; D is unclear. Germline CDR1 is SNHLY and CDR2 is FYNNEI. V was pared by 4 bases and J by 0 bases, with 7 bases between. The CDR3 is 14 residues long. The CDR3 sequence is CASSGSYSNQPQHF. CDR3 in DNA: TGTGCCAGCAGTGGCTCCTATAGCAATCAGCCCCAGCATTTT.

In its sample, this clone was seen once. The CDR3: CASSLQGAAYEQYF. DNA for the CDR3: TGTGCCAGCAGTCTCCAGGGGGCGGCCTACGAGCAGTACTTC. The genes are TRBV2 and TRBJ2-7, with TRBD1 matching 8 bases. Germline V gene data show CDR1 as SNHLY and CDR2 as FYNNEI. The trim removed 5 bases at V and 2 bases at J, leaving 5 bases unmatched. The CDR3 extends over 14 amino acids.

The chain links TRBV28 to TRBJ1-2; tentative D call: TRBD1 (6 bases). CDR3 length: 16 amino acids. V lost 4 bases and J 4 bases, leaving 19 bases between the germline ends. Germline CDR1 reads MDHEN; CDR2 reads SYDVKM. The chain's CDR3 is CASSSGTQGYRYGYTF. CDR3 in DNA: TGTGCCAGCAGTTCCGGCACCCAGGGGTATCGCTATGGCTACACCTTC.

The CDR3 DNA reads as TGTGCCAGCAGCCCCGGCGGGTCGGACAATGAGCAGTTCTTC. It specifies CASSPGGSDNEQFF. V is TRBV9 and J is TRBJ2-1; possibly TRBD2 for D (5 bases). Looked up from germline, CDR1 is SGDLS and CDR2 is YYNGEE. This CDR3 region has 14 residues. V was clipped by 4 bases and J by 5 bases, with 13 bases between them.

J is TRBJ2-7 and V is TRBV5-4; 8 bases map to TRBD1. The length of the CDR3 is 15 residues. The trim removed 5 bases at V and 3 bases at J, leaving 10 bases unmatched. Germline CDR1 SGHNT, CDR2 YYREEE (reference sequence). The CDR3 nucleotides are TGTGCCAGCAGACCAGACAGGGGTTTGGTCTACGAGCAGTACTTC. Translating it yields CASRPDRGLVYEQYF.

This clone has only a few counts. The chain links TRBV25-1 to TRBJ2-7; no clear D gene. The CDR3 consists of 10 residues. Germline CDR1 is MGHDK and CDR2 is SYGVNS. The CDR3 region has the DNA TGTGCGGTAGAATCCTACGAGCAGTACTTC. As protein: CAVESYEQYF.

The chain couples TRBV5-5 to TRBJ2-7; perhaps TRBD2 as D (5 bases). The V end was cut by 2 bases, the J end by 2 bases, with 11 bases between. This CDR3 is built from 14 residues. Germline-derived CDR1 and CDR2 are SGHKS and YYEKEE (reference sequence). Written as DNA, the CDR3 is TGTGCCAGCAGCTTCCGGGAACTCGCCTACGAGCAGTACTTC. The encoded protein is CASSFRELAYEQYF.

This rearrangement joins TRBV10-2 to TRBJ1-1; no reliable D call. There are 10 residues in the CDR3. The germline V gene has CDR1 WSHSY and CDR2 SAAADI. Trimming took off 10 bases at V and 3 bases at J, with 6 bases between the two ends. The CDR3 here is CAIPDTEAFF. CDR3 bases: TGCGCCATCCCCGACACTGAAGCTTTCTTT.